Listed below are T cell receptor beta chains from one sample, sequenced in a study of cytomegalovirus exposure and HLA in healthy donors. Here immunoSEQ multiplex PCR was the method, and the copy in TCRdb shows in-frame clones only, minus some. Seen here are around 200,000 clones, 65% to 80% observed once, and the top ten hold around 0.2%. Sequenced input: PBMCs. All receptors derive from a girl aged 2 to 10 in good health and CMV-seronegative. The CDR3 runs from the conserved cysteine through the conserved F or W. Each record gives: clone size, CDR3 length, V gene, J gene, D gene, CDR3 DNA, CDR3 protein. D genes are given only for firm matches. A clone size is listed for some rows: how often the clone was seen (once, few, many), or a class if it is expanded.

size: .
length: 16
V: TRBV7-2
J: TRBJ2-5
D: TRBD2
DNA: TGTGCCAGCAGCCCGATAGGGCTAGCGGGATTAGAGACCCAGTACTTC
CDR3: CASSPIGLAGLETQYF

size: .
length: 13
V: TRBV10-2
J: TRBJ1-2
D: TRBD1
DNA: TGCGCCAGCAGTGAAGGGACAGGCCGGCGGTACACCTTC
CDR3: CASSEGTGRRYTF

size: .
length: 13
V: TRBV30
J: TRBJ2-4
D: .
DNA: TGTGCCTGGAGTCAAGGAGGGTCGGCCATTCAGTACTTC
CDR3: CAWSQGGSAIQYF

size: .
length: 14
V: TRBV29-1
J: TRBJ2-5
D: .
DNA: TGCAGCGTTGAAGAGCGAGGACAGCAAGAGACCCAGTACTTC
CDR3: CSVEERGQQETQYF

size: .
length: 17
V: TRBV7-9
J: TRBJ2-7
D: TRBD1
DNA: TGTTCCAGCAGCGCCGCCGGGACAGGGCTTGCTTCCTACGAGCAGTACTTC
CDR3: CSSSAAGTGLASYEQYF

size: .
length: 15
V: TRBV29-1
J: TRBJ2-7
D: .
DNA: TGCAGCGTTGTAAAATTAAGCAGGGCAAACTACGAGCAGTACTTC
CDR3: CSVVKLSRANYEQYF

size: .
length: 16
V: TRBV27
J: TRBJ2-5
D: .
DNA: TGTGCCAGCAGTTCCGGGAACAGCTACTCAAGGGAGACCCAGTACTTC
CDR3: CASSSGNSYSRETQYF

size: few
length: 18
V: TRBV5-6
J: TRBJ1-2
D: TRBD1
DNA: TGTGCCAGCACCAACCCGGATAGCCCCTGGGGGACAGGGGGAGGCTACACCTTC
CDR3: CASTNPDSPWGTGGGYTF

size: .
length: 16
V: TRBV2
J: TRBJ2-5
D: .
DNA: TGTGCCAGCAGTTCAAGGGCAGGGGACCGGACGGAGACCCAGTACTTC
CDR3: CASSSRAGDRTETQYF

size: .
length: 16
V: TRBV19
J: TRBJ1-1
D: TRBD1
DNA: TGTGCCAGTAGTTCCTGGACAGGGTACATGAACACTGAAGCTTTCTTT
CDR3: CASSSWTGYMNTEAFF

size: .
length: 17
V: TRBV27
J: TRBJ2-7
D: TRBD2
DNA: TGTGCCAGCAGTTTATCCAAGGCGGGGGTTGGGATCCACGAGCAGTACTTC
CDR3: CASSLSKAGVGIHEQYF

size: once
length: 16
V: TRBV7-2
J: TRBJ2-1
D: TRBD2
DNA: TGTGCCAGCAGCTGGAGGACTAGCGGGGGGAACGGTGAGCAGTTCTTC
CDR3: CASSWRTSGGNGEQFF

size: .
length: 15
V: TRBV10-2
J: TRBJ2-1
D: TRBD2
DNA: TGCGCCAGCAGAGCCACTAGCGGGAGTACCAATGAGCAGTTCTTC
CDR3: CASRATSGSTNEQFF

size: .
length: 14
V: TRBV5-1
J: TRBJ1-1
D: .
DNA: TGCGCCAGCAGCCTACAGGACAGGAACACTGAAGCTTTCTTT
CDR3: CASSLQDRNTEAFF

size: .
length: 14
V: TRBV27
J: TRBJ2-7
D: TRBD1
DNA: TGTGCCAGCAGTTTCAGGGGGAACGGAGTCGAGCAGTACTTC
CDR3: CASSFRGNGVEQYF

size: .
length: 16
V: TRBV12-5
J: TRBJ2-2
D: TRBD1
DNA: TGTGCTAGTGGCTCTACGACAGGGGTGAACACCGGGGAGCTGTTTTTT
CDR3: CASGSTTGVNTGELFF

size: .
length: 15
V: TRBV10-3
J: TRBJ2-3
D: .
DNA: TGTGCCATCAGTGAGTCCCCGGGTTTAGCAGATACGCAGTATTTT
CDR3: CAISESPGLADTQYF

size: .
length: 17
V: TRBV5-1
J: TRBJ2-3
D: .
DNA: TGCGCCAGCAGCTTCGTACTAGCCCTTAAGCCCACAGATACGCAGTATTTT
CDR3: CASSFVLALKPTDTQYF

size: few
length: 14
V: TRBV4-1
J: TRBJ1-4
D: .
DNA: TGCGCCAGCAGCCAGTTTCTGACTAATGAAAAACTGTTTTTT
CDR3: CASSQFLTNEKLFF

size: .
length: 17
V: TRBV29-1
J: TRBJ2-3
D: TRBD2
DNA: TGCAGCGGACTAGCGGGAGGGCCGTACGGGAGCACAGATACGCAGTATTTT
CDR3: CSGLAGGPYGSTDTQYF

size: few
length: 14
V: TRBV18
J: TRBJ1-1
D: .
DNA: TGTGCCAGCTCACCAGGGCAGGGAGGAACTGAAGCTTTCTTT
CDR3: CASSPGQGGTEAFF

size: .
length: 13
V: TRBV5-4
J: TRBJ2-7
D: TRBD2
DNA: TGTGCCAGCAGCTCGGGGGGGGAATACGAGCAGTACTTC
CDR3: CASSSGGEYEQYF

size: .
length: 16
V: TRBV4-1
J: TRBJ2-1
D: TRBD2
DNA: TGCGCCAGCAGCCAACACACCCAGCGGGGATACAATGAGCAGTTCTTC
CDR3: CASSQHTQRGYNEQFF

size: .
length: 17
V: TRBV7-9
J: TRBJ1-5
D: TRBD1
DNA: TGTGCCAGCAGCTTAGCGGCCGGACAGGGGGGAAATCAGCCCCAGCATTTT
CDR3: CASSLAAGQGGNQPQHF

size: few
length: 15
V: TRBV29-1
J: TRBJ2-1
D: TRBD1
DNA: TGCAGCGCCGTGGACAGGGCGAGCTCCTACAATGAGCAGTTCTTC
CDR3: CSAVDRASSYNEQFF

size: .
length: 15
V: TRBV19
J: TRBJ1-2
D: .
DNA: TGTGCCAGTAGTCATTACCCCCCCAAAGAGGAGGGCTACACCTTC
CDR3: CASSHYPPKEEGYTF

size: .
length: 14
V: TRBV5-1
J: TRBJ2-1
D: .
DNA: TGCGCCAGCAGCTTCAGGGGGGCTTACAATGAGCAGTTCTTC
CDR3: CASSFRGAYNEQFF

size: .
length: 10
V: TRBV7-9
J: TRBJ1-2
D: .
DNA: TGTGCCAGCAGCCTCGGTGGCTACACCTTC
CDR3: CASSLGGYTF

size: .
length: 13
V: TRBV19
J: TRBJ1-5
D: .
DNA: TGTGCCAGTACCACTACAGGGAATCAGCCCCAGCATTTT
CDR3: CASTTTGNQPQHF

size: .
length: 13
V: TRBV18
J: TRBJ1-1
D: .
DNA: TGTGCCAGCTCAACAGACATGAACACTGAAGCTTTCTTT
CDR3: CASSTDMNTEAFF

size: .
length: 13
V: TRBV19
J: TRBJ1-1
D: TRBD1
DNA: TGTGCCAGTAGTTCCCTCGGGACAGCTGAAGCTTTCTTT
CDR3: CASSSLGTAEAFF

size: .
length: 14
V: TRBV6-5
J: TRBJ1-1
D: .
DNA: TGTGCCAGCAGCCTACAAGGGGTGAGGACTGAAGCTTTCTTT
CDR3: CASSLQGVRTEAFF

size: .
length: 13
V: TRBV10-3
J: TRBJ1-1
D: TRBD1
DNA: TGTGCCATCAGGGGAGACAGGGTAACTGAAGCTTTCTTT
CDR3: CAIRGDRVTEAFF

size: once
length: 15
V: TRBV7-9
J: TRBJ2-2
D: TRBD1
DNA: TGTGCCAGCAGCCTGACAGGGGTGGACACCGGGGAGCTGTTTTTT
CDR3: CASSLTGVDTGELFF

size: .
length: 15
V: TRBV19
J: TRBJ1-5
D: .
DNA: TGTGCCAGTCTCAACTCTGGTAATAGCAATCAGCCCCAGCATTTT
CDR3: CASLNSGNSNQPQHF

size: .
length: 14
V: TRBV15
J: TRBJ2-7
D: .
DNA: TGTGCCACCAGCAGAGACCTGAGCTCCTACGAGCAGTACTTC
CDR3: CATSRDLSSYEQYF

size: .
length: 16
V: TRBV6-4
J: TRBJ1-3
D: TRBD1
DNA: TGTGCCAGCAGTGGGGACAGGATTAGCTCTGGAAACACCATATATTTT
CDR3: CASSGDRISSGNTIYF

size: few
length: 13
V: TRBV5-4
J: TRBJ2-7
D: .
DNA: TGTGCCAGCAGCACGAAGGGGGCGGGGGAGCAGTACTTC
CDR3: CASSTKGAGEQYF

size: .
length: 13
V: TRBV11-1
J: TRBJ1-1
D: .
DNA: TGTGCCAGCAGCTGGCAGCGGGGCACTGAAGCTTTCTTT
CDR3: CASSWQRGTEAFF

size: .
length: 14
V: TRBV19
J: TRBJ2-7
D: .
DNA: TGTGCCAGTAGTATGAGTGGTTACTCCTACGAGCAGTACTTC
CDR3: CASSMSGYSYEQYF